These 13 T cell receptor beta chains were sequenced from one sample in a study of CD8 T cells in ankylosing spondylitis. MiXCR was run by TCRdb on the 5' RACE reads, yielding one entry per CDR3 protein. This table has 700,000 or so distinct CDR3 sequences, around a fifth appearing once. What these receptors recognize is not known. Findings and limits, study-wide: Ankylosing spondylitis blood appeared to carry a characteristic TCR beta motif of several highly homologous variants.

The sample consisted of blood, either unsorted or a sorted T cell fraction (not recorded which). These receptors all come from a male donor with ankylosing spondylitis.

This clonotype was counted between two and nine times. The CDR3, as DNA: TGTGCCAGCAATAATTGGCAGGCGAGCCCCGGGGAGCTGTTTTTT. The encoded protein is CASNNWQASPGELFF. This chain joins TRBV27 and TRBJ2-2, with unresolved D. V gave up 7 bases and J gave up 6 bases, with 18 bases separating them. Looked up from germline, CDR1 is MNHEY and CDR2 is SMNVEV (reference sequence). The CDR3 has 15 residues.

This chain uses TRBV19 with TRBJ2-2, with unresolved D. Between the trimmed V and J ends, which lost 5 bases and 0 bases, there was a span of 13 bases. This CDR3 has 16 residues. Germline V lookup: CDR1 LNHDA, CDR2 SQIVND (reference sequence). The CDR3 reads CASSQSRSSNTGELFF. The CDR3 DNA reads TGTGCCAGTAGTCAGTCGCGTAGCTCGAACACCGGGGAGCTGTTTTTT.

Here the CDR3 reads CASSSPLTLMNTEAFF. In DNA form, the CDR3 reads TGTGCCAGCAGTTCCCCTTTAACGCTCATGAACACTGAAGCTTTCTTT. This chain uses TRBV12-3 or TRBV12-4 with TRBJ1-1; no firm D call. With 4 bases removed from V and 0 bases from J, the gap between germline ends came to 15 bases. CDR3 length: 16 amino acids.

The table lists this clonotype with many counts. The chain has TRBV12-3 or TRBV12-4 and TRBJ2-1; D possibly corresponds to TRBD2 (7 bases). The CDR3 contains 13 residues. V lost 5 bases, J lost 7 bases, and 12 bases lay in between. The CDR3 bases are TGTGCCAGCAGTGCGGGGGCTGGTAATGAGCAGTTCTTC. Its translation is CASSAGAGNEQFF.

The sample holds a few counts of this clonotype. The CDR3 protein is CASSPAGKTYNEQFF. In nucleotides, the CDR3 is TGTGCCAGCTCACCAGCGGGGAAAACCTACAATGAGCAGTTCTTC. The gene calls are TRBV18 and TRBJ2-1, with a tentative D call TRBD2 (6 bases). Germline lookup yields CDR1 KGHSH and CDR2 LQKENI. The CDR3 has 15 amino acids. V gave up 2 bases and J gave up 2 bases, with 10 bases separating them.

The genes are TRBV6-5 and TRBJ2-3, with D perhaps matching TRBD2 (7 bases). With 4 bases removed from V and 5 bases from J, the gap between germline ends came to 13 bases. The CDR3 loop spans 14 amino acids. The germline V gene has CDR1 MNHEY and CDR2 SVGAGI. CDR3 sequence reads: CASSFRGAGDTQYF. The CDR3 DNA reads TGTGCCAGCAGTTTTCGGGGGGCCGGAGATACGCAGTATTTT.

This clonotype was detected a few times. The CDR3 spells CSASRAGGTTGQYF. CDR3 nucleotide sequence: TGCAGTGCTAGTAGGGCAGGCGGAACTACGGGGCAGTACTTC. The chain joins TRBV20-1 to TRBJ2-7, with unresolved D. Germline lookup yields CDR1 DFQATT and CDR2 SNEGSKA (reference sequence). The V end lost 3 bases, the J end lost 9 bases, and 21 bases lay between the germline ends. The CDR3 covers 14 residues.

V and J are TRBV12-3 or TRBV12-4 and TRBJ1-4; 7 bases match TRBD1. This CDR3 comprises 15 residues. J was trimmed by 5 bases and V by 5 bases; bases with no gene match: 8. CDR3 protein: CASSGDRAPNEKLFF. For the CDR3, the DNA is TGTGCCAGCAGTGGAGACAGGGCCCCAAATGAAAAACTGTTTTTT.

As regards this clonotype: Being one base from a much bigger clone, this may be a read error. The chain recombines TRBV12-3 or TRBV12-4 with TRBJ2-2; TRBD1 agrees at 10 bases. The length of the CDR3 is 15 residues. The ends lost 3 bases at V and 4 bases at J; junction bases unmatched: 2. This CDR3 reads CASSFRDRGTGELFF. The CDR3 nucleotides read TGTGCCAGCAGTTTCCGGGACAGGGGCACCGGGGAGCTGTTTTTT.

This clonotype was seen once. The chain carries TRBV28 and TRBJ1-5; D remains ambiguous. The CDR3 runs to 15 residues. The ends were cut back, 5 bases at V and 0 bases at J, with 11 bases in the middle. From germline, CDR1 is MDHEN and CDR2 SYDVKM. The CDR3 nucleotides read TGTGCCAGCAGTCCGGGCATTCTTAGCAATCAGCCCCAGCATTTT. Residues: CASSPGILSNQPQHF.

The chain joins TRBV4-3 to TRBJ2-1, with 9 bases aligning to TRBD2. Germline V gene data show CDR1 as LGHNA and CDR2 as YSLEER. The CDR3 loop spans 16 amino acids. V trimming: 4 bases; J trimming: 6 bases; junction bases outside the gene matches: 10. CDR3 coding DNA: TGCGCCAGCAGCCTCACCCGGCTAGCGGGATTCAATGAGCAGTTCTTC. It specifies CASSLTRLAGFNEQFF.

For this clonotype: A single base separates this from a much larger clone, so it may be a read error. The rearrangement joins TRBV12-3 or TRBV12-4 to TRBJ2-6; TRBD1 matches 7 bases. This CDR3 comprises 18 residues. CDR3 DNA sequence: TGTACCAGCAGTCCGATACCGGGACAGAACTCTGGGGCCAACGTCCTGACTTTC. Protein: CTSSPIPGQNSGANVLTF.

The chain uses TRBV7-3 and TRBJ2-2; 7 bases match TRBD2. J lost 5 bases, V lost 5 bases, and 8 bases had no gene match. This CDR3 is built from 15 residues. Germline V gene lookup returns CDR1 SGHTA and CDR2 FQGTGA. The CDR3 DNA reads as TGTGCCAGCAGCCCCTGGGAGGGTGGAACCGGGGAGCTGTTTTTT. Protein: CASSPWEGGTGELFF.